The 5 T cell receptor beta chains below all came from one sample that was sequenced in a study of cytomegalovirus exposure and HLA in healthy donors. The PCR made use of 60 Vbeta and 13 Jbeta primers. TCRdb's copy holds only in-frame clones and misses some; the assay was immunoSEQ multiplex PCR. Listed are 150,000 or so clones; roughly 2% falls within the top ten. The sequenced sample was PBMCs. The origin of the receptors is a man between 25 and 39 years old in good health and CMV-seronegative.

The chain recombines TRBV2 with TRBJ2-1; D perhaps matches TRBD2 (6 bases). Germline lookup yields CDR1 SNHLY and CDR2 FYNNEI. The CDR3 contains 16 residues. Trimming left V 6 bases short and J 2 bases short, with 17 bases between. The CDR3 coding sequence is TGTGCCAGCAGGAGTAGCGGATCTGAAGCCTACAATGAGCAGTTCTTC. Translation: CASRSSGSEAYNEQFF.

The rearrangement joins TRBV14 to TRBJ2-4, with 9 bases aligning to TRBD1. Germline loops: CDR1 SGHDN, CDR2 FVKESK. V dropped 4 bases and J dropped 8; count of bases not matched to a gene: 12. The CDR3 sequence is 16 residues long. The CDR3: CASSPFTGQGSDIQYF. The DNA of the CDR3 is TGTGCCAGCAGCCCCTTCACCGGACAGGGGTCAGACATTCAGTACTTC.

The chain joins TRBV27 to TRBJ1-5; 10 bases are a match to TRBD1. With V trimmed by 6 bases and J by 7 bases, 12 bases remained unmatched. The length of the CDR3 is 16 residues. Germline V gene lookup returns CDR1 MNHEY and CDR2 SMNVEV (reference sequence). This chain's CDR3 is CASRASGQGIYQPQHF. The CDR3 DNA is TGTGCCAGCAGGGCCTCGGGACAGGGGATATACCAGCCCCAGCATTTT.

J is TRBJ2-1 and V is TRBV19, with 8 bases aligning to TRBD2. V lost 9 bases and J lost 2; bases outside the gene matches: 15. The germline V gene has CDR1 LNHDA and CDR2 SQIVND (reference sequence). The CDR3 runs to 17 residues. CDR3 protein: CARKLGTRVPPYNEQFF. The CDR3 nucleotides read TGTGCCAGAAAACTCGGGACTAGAGTTCCCCCCTACAATGAGCAGTTCTTC.

The chain employs TRBV7-3 and TRBJ2-7, with 10 bases matching TRBD1. The length of the CDR3 is 15 residues. Germline CDR1 SGHTA, CDR2 FQGTGA. V was clipped by 2 bases and J by 6 bases; unmatched bases: 7. The DNA for the CDR3 is TGTGCCAGCAGCTTAGGGGGACAGGGGACTCGCGAGCAGTACTTC. This translates into CASSLGGQGTREQYF.